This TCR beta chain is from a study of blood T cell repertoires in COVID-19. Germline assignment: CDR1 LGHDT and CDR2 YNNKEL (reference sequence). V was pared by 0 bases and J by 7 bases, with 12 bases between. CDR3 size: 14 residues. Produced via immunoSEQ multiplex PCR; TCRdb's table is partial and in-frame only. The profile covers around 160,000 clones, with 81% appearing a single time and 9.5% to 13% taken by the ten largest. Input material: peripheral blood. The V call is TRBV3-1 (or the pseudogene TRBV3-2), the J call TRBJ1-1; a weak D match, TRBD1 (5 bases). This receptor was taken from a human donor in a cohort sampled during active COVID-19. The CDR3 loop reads CASSQDPTVFEAFF. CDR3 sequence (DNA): TGTGCCAGCAGCCAAGATCCGACAGTATTTGAAGCTTTCTTT.